Shown below are 20 T cell receptor beta chains from a single sample sequenced in a study of identical twins. MiXCR was run by TCRdb on the 5' RACE reads, yielding one entry per CDR3 protein. The sample has some 760,000 distinct CDR3 sequences; over 15% are singletons. These data also formed part of another study, on T cells expressing NK-cell markers.

The specimen was PBMCs. These receptors were taken from a woman aged 18-29 years in good health.

This clonotype was found many times. V is TRBV5-1 and J is TRBJ2-1; TRBD2 is a possible D gene (5 bases). Germline V CDR1 and CDR2: SGHRS, YFSETQ. The CDR3 is made up of 14 amino acids. Between the trimmed V and J ends, which lost 0 bases and 5 bases, there was a span of 9 bases. In nucleotides, the CDR3 is TGCGCCAGCAGCTTGGTTTCGGGAAACAATGAGCAGTTCTTC. This gives the protein CASSLVSGNNEQFF.

The chain couples TRBV11-2 to TRBJ2-5; TRBD2 matches 8 bases. Germline V gene data show CDR1 as SGHAT and CDR2 as FQNNGV. V was pared by 5 bases and J by 5 bases, with 22 bases of the junction left unmatched. CDR3 length: 19 residues. As DNA, the CDR3 is TGTGCCAGCAGCCCCGTATGGAATAGCGGGGCGGGGTTCGGGGAGACCCAGTACTTC. It codes for CASSPVWNSGAGFGETQYF.

V usage is TRBV27 and J usage is TRBJ2-7, with a tentative D call TRBD1 (6 bases). Trimming left V 2 bases short and J 2 bases short, with 13 bases between. Germline lookup yields CDR1 MNHEY and CDR2 SMNVEV (reference sequence). This CDR3 has 15 amino acids. CDR3 loop: CASSLLPDSPYEQYF. CDR3 bases: TGTGCCAGCAGTTTACTCCCGGACAGTCCCTACGAGCAGTACTTC.

The CDR3 nucleotides are TGCAGTGCGGCAGGGGGCTACACCTTC. As protein: CSAAGGYTF. V usage is TRBV20-1 and J usage is TRBJ1-2, with a weak D call TRBD1 (5 bases). The CDR3 totals 9 residues. V gave up 6 bases and J gave up 8 bases, with 7 bases separating them. The germline V gene encodes CDR1 DFQATT and CDR2 SNEGSKA (reference sequence).

This clonotype was seen a few times. The V gene is TRBV30, the J gene TRBJ1-5; TRBD1 agrees at 7 bases. From germline, CDR1 is GTSNPN and CDR2 SVGIG (reference sequence). Trimming took 3 bases from V and 0 from J; bases not matched to a gene: 5. The CDR3 is 15 amino acids. The CDR3 nucleotides read TGTGCCTGGAGCAAACAGGGGAATAGCAATCAGCCCCAGCATTTT. Its protein product is CAWSKQGNSNQPQHF. Full variable domain (remainder filled in from reference TRBV30 and TRBJ1-5): SQTIHQWPATLVQPVGSPLSLECTVEGTSNPNLYWYRQAAGRGLQLLFYSVGIGQISSEVPQNLSASRPQDRQFILSSKKLLLSDSGFYLCAWSKQGNSNQPQHFGDGTRLSIL.

This clonotype came up a few times. The gene calls are TRBV5-1 and TRBJ1-1, with D perhaps matching TRBD1 (5 bases). Germline V gene sequence: CDR1 SGHRS, CDR2 YFSETQ. CDR3 size: 14 residues. Trimming removed 1 base from V and 3 bases from J, with 10 bases in between. Here the CDR3 reads CASSLLDTYTEAFF. In nucleotides, the CDR3 is TGCGCCAGCAGCTTGTTGGACACCTACACTGAAGCTTTCTTT. Looking up the rest from reference TRBV5-1 and TRBJ1-1 gives the full variable domain: KAGVTQTPRYLIKTRGQQVTLSCSPISGHRSVSWYQQTPGQGLQFLFEYFSETQRNKGNFPGRFSGRQFSNSRSEMNVSTLELGDSALYLCASSLLDTYTEAFFGQGTRLTVV.

The chain combines TRBV6-5 with TRBJ1-5; unclear D gene. Germline loops: CDR1 MNHEY, CDR2 SVGAGI. The CDR3 extends over 14 amino acids. Trimming left V 4 bases short and J 0 bases short, with 7 bases between. The CDR3 protein is CASSLGLSNQPQHF. DNA of the CDR3: TGTGCCAGCAGTTTAGGCCTTAGCAATCAGCCCCAGCATTTT.

This clonotype was counted a few times. V is TRBV7-9 and J is TRBJ2-2, with unresolved D. Between the trimmed V and J ends, which lost 2 bases and 3 bases, there was a span of 10 bases. Germline-derived CDR1 and CDR2 are SEHNR and FQNEAQ (reference sequence). The CDR3 length is 15 residues. CDR3 region: CASSLLGFYTGELFF. The DNA for the CDR3 is TGTGCCAGCAGCTTATTGGGGTTTTACACCGGGGAGCTGTTTTTT.

This clonotype was detected ten times or more. The genes are TRBV3-1 and TRBJ1-5; D is undetermined. Germline V lookup: CDR1 LGHDT, CDR2 YNNKEL (reference sequence). The CDR3 is made up of 12 amino acids. Between the trimmed V and J ends, which lost 3 bases and 4 bases, there was a span of 4 bases. The CDR3 here is CASSQLNQPQHF. CDR3 nucleotides: TGTGCCAGCAGCCAGTTAAATCAGCCCCAGCATTTT.

Only a few counts were recorded for this clonotype. This chain uses TRBV6-1 with TRBJ2-7; 8 bases are shared with TRBD2. The CDR3 has 14 residues. The V and J ends lost 3 bases and 4 bases, in that order; junction bases with no gene match: 5. Per germline, CDR1 MNHNS and CDR2 SASEGT. CDR3 region: CASSESGSVYEQYF. The CDR3 DNA follows: TGTGCCAGCAGTGAGAGCGGGAGTGTGTACGAGCAGTACTTC.

This clonotype was counted ten times or more. The chain carries TRBV12-3 or TRBV12-4 and TRBJ1-2; TRBD1 is a possible D gene (5 bases). The V and J ends lost 2 bases and 8 bases respectively, with 9 bases between them. This CDR3 is 12 amino acids long. In nucleotides, the CDR3 is TGTGCCAGCAGTTTAAGGGGAGGAGGCTACACCTTC. Translation: CASSLRGGGYTF.

V usage is TRBV27 and J usage is TRBJ2-6; the D gene is possibly TRBD1 (5 bases). Per the germline V gene, CDR1 is MNHEY and CDR2 is SMNVEV (reference sequence). V lost 3 bases and J lost 0, with 9 bases in between. This CDR3 region has 16 residues. CDR3 sequence (DNA): TGTGCCAGCAGTTTCGACAGAAGCTCTGGGGCCAACGTCCTGACTTTC. Encoded protein: CASSFDRSSGANVLTF.

This clonotype was seen just once. The rearrangement joins TRBV30 to TRBJ1-4; D is unresolved. From germline, CDR1 is GTSNPN and CDR2 SVGIG (reference sequence). Trimming took off 0 bases at V and 12 bases at J, with 8 bases between the two ends. The CDR3 has 11 amino acids. The CDR3 DNA sequence: TGTGCCTGGAGTGTCCCTAGCCAACTGTTTTTT. It encodes CAWSVPSQLFF. The whole variable domain, remainder taken from reference TRBV30 and TRBJ1-4, is SQTIHQWPATLVQPVGSPLSLECTVEGTSNPNLYWYRQAAGRGLQLLFYSVGIGQISSEVPQNLSASRPQDRQFILSSKKLLLSDSGFYLCAWSVPSQLFFGSGTQLSVL.

This clonotype appeared a few times. This chain connects TRBV7-9 to TRBJ1-1; TRBD1 matches at 7 bases. V gave up 5 bases and J gave up 1 base; unmatched junction bases: 4. This CDR3 has 14 residues. CDR1 is SEHNR, CDR2 FQNEAQ, per germline (reference sequence). The DNA for the CDR3 is TGTGCCAGCAGCACCGACAGGGAGAACACTGAAGCTTTCTTT. Its protein product is CASSTDRENTEAFF.

In its sample, this clonotype was seen a few times. The chain joins TRBV20-1 to TRBJ2-3; D ambiguous. This CDR3 spans 14 amino acids. Trimming shortened V by 3 bases and J by 0 bases, and 10 bases separated the two germline ends. Germline V gene data show CDR1 as DFQATT and CDR2 as SNEGSKA (reference sequence). This CDR3 is CSASSALSTDTQYF. CDR3 nucleotides: TGCAGTGCTAGCAGCGCCCTAAGCACAGATACGCAGTATTTT.

The rearrangement uses TRBV6-1 and TRBJ1-2; tentatively, D is TRBD1 (5 bases). Germline values: CDR1 MNHNS, CDR2 SASEGT. V was clipped by 5 bases and J by 5 bases, with 18 bases between them. The CDR3 is 15 amino acids. This CDR3 reads CASSTGTPGGYGYTF. Here the CDR3 DNA reads TGTGCCAGCAGTACCGGGACGCCGGGGGGGTATGGCTACACCTTC.

V is TRBV6-5 and J is TRBJ2-1; no firm D call. V was clipped by 2 bases and J by 9 bases, with 17 bases between them. This CDR3 spans 15 amino acids. Per germline, CDR1 MNHEY and CDR2 SVGAGI. The chain's CDR3 is CASSYAPQVPIEQFF. Written as DNA, the CDR3 is TGTGCCAGCAGTTACGCGCCCCAGGTTCCCATTGAGCAGTTCTTC.

This clonotype was counted a few times. V usage is TRBV20-1 and J usage is TRBJ1-1; the D is unclear. Trimming removed 3 bases at V and 2 bases at J, with 10 bases between. Germline lookup yields CDR1 DFQATT and CDR2 SNEGSKA (reference sequence). The CDR3 length is 13 residues. The CDR3 here is CSASLSANTEAFF. Here the CDR3 DNA reads TGCAGTGCTAGTCTTAGCGCTAACACTGAAGCTTTCTTT.

This clonotype has a single count. The chain joins TRBV6-5 to TRBJ2-5, with D unresolved. CDR1 MNHEY and CDR2 SVGAGI come from the germline V gene. This CDR3 spans 15 amino acids. The V end was cut by 0 bases, the J end by 1 base, with 9 bases between. DNA for the CDR3: TGTGCCAGCAGTTACTCGAGAATGACCCAAGAGACCCAGTACTTC. Translating gives CASSYSRMTQETQYF.

The chain recombines TRBV6-2 or TRBV6-3 with TRBJ2-5, with D perhaps matching TRBD2 (6 bases). Germline V gene sequence: CDR1 MNHEY, CDR2 SVGEGT. The CDR3 has 15 amino acids. Trimming removed 2 bases at V and 2 bases at J, with 12 bases between. The CDR3 spells CASSYGGLSQETQYF. CDR3 in DNA: TGTGCCAGCAGTTACGGGGGACTGAGTCAAGAGACCCAGTACTTC.